The entry below gives a single T cell receptor beta chain sequence along with its context. Authors' processing steps: Amplification from reference gene primers served as the basis for estimated nucleated cell counts. The table came from immunoSEQ multiplex PCR; TCRdb's copy has only in-frame clones and leaves some out. That table gives V, J and clone size, and the DNA gave D and trimming. The data show around 140,000 clones, with approximately 90% seen just once and more than 15% held by the top ten. This record belongs to a study of blood T cell repertoires in COVID-19. Study context: Acute and convalescent COVID-19 samples came from the United States, Italy and Spain. The analysed material was cDNA or gDNA that came from T cells, B-cell-depleted T cells, or PBMCs.

The ends were cut back, 4 bases at V and 7 bases at J, with 11 bases in the middle. Germline CDR1 is LGHDT and CDR2 is YNNKEL (reference sequence). This CDR3 region has 13 residues. The clonotype was recovered from a middle-aged man with active or convalescent COVID-19. The sample comprised peripheral blood. The V call is TRBV3-1 (or the pseudogene TRBV3-2), the J call TRBJ2-1; D gene ambiguous. CDR3 protein: CASSRPTINEQFF. DNA of the CDR3: TGTGCCAGCAGCCGCCCCACTATTAATGAGCAGTTCTTC.